This TCR beta chain is drawn from a study of T cell responses to AZD1222 COVID-19 vaccine. Points from the study as a whole: Unmutated regions of variants are reportedly targeted by nearly half of spike-specific TCRs. Increases in Spike-specific TCR breadth and depth were seen after two AZD1222 doses.

On this clone itself: Its target is not known.

Here immunoSEQ multiplex PCR was the method, and the copy in TCRdb shows in-frame clones only, minus some. The table lists 95,000 to 150,000 clones, over 75% of them singletons, with 2.5% to 4% in the top ten. Germline assignment: CDR1 LNHDA and CDR2 SQIVND (reference sequence). The CDR3 runs to 15 residues. After removal of 5 bases from V and 7 bases from J, the junction contained 6 bases not matched to a gene. V gene TRBV19 combines with J gene TRBJ2-1; 12 bases align to TRBD2. Specimen: peripheral blood, collected on day 0 of AZD1222 vaccination. This TCR came from an adult in good health. As DNA, the CDR3 is TGTGCCAGTAGTCTAGCGGGAGGGTTCAGAAATGAGCAGTTCTTC. This sequence encodes CASSLAGGFRNEQFF.